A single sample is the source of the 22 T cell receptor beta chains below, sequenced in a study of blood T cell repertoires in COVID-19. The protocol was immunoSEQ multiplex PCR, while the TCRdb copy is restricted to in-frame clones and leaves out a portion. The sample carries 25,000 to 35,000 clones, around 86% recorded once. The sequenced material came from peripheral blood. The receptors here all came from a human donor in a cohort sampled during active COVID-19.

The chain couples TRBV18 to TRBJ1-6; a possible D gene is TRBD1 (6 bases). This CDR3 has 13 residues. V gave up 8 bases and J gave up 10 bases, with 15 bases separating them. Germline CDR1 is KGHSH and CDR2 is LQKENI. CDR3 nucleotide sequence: TGTGCCAGCCTCCGGGACAAGATATCACCCCTCCACTTT. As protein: CASLRDKISPLHF.

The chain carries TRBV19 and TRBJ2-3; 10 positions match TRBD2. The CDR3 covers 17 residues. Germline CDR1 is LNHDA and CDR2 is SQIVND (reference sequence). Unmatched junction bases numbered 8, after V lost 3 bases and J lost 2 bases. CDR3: CASSIVPLAGSTDTQYF. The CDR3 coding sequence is TGTGCCAGTAGTATCGTTCCACTAGCGGGGTCCACAGATACGCAGTATTTT.

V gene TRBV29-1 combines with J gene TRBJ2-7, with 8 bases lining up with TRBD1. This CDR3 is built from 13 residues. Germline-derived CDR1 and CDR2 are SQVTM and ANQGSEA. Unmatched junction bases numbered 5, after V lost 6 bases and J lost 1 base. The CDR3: CSVGDRRSYEQYF. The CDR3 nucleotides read TGCAGCGTGGGGGACAGGAGGTCCTACGAGCAGTACTTC.

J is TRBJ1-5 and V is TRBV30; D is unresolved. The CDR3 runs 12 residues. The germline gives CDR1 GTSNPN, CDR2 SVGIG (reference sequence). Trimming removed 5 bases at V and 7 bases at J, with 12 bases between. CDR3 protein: CAWGEAGQPQHF. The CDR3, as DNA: TGTGCCTGGGGGGAGGCTGGACAGCCCCAGCATTTT.

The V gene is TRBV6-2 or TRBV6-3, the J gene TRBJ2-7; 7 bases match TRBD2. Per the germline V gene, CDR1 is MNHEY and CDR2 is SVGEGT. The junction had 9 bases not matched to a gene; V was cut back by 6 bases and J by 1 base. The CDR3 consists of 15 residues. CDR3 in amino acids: CASSSTRAGSYEQYF. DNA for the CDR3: TGTGCCAGCAGCTCGACTAGAGCGGGGTCCTACGAGCAGTACTTC.

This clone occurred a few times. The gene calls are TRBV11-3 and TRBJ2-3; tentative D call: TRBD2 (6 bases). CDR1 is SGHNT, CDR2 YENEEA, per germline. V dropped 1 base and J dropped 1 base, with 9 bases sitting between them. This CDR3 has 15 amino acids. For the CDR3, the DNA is TGTGCCAGCAGCTTAGGACGGAGGGGCACAGATACGCAGTATTTT. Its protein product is CASSLGRRGTDTQYF.

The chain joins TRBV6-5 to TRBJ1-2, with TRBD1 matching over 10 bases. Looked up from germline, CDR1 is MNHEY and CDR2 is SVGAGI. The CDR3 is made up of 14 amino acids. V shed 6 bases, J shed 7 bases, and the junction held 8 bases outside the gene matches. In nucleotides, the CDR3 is TGTGCCAGCAGCGCCAGGGACAGGGGAGCTGGCTACACCTTC. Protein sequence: CASSARDRGAGYTF.

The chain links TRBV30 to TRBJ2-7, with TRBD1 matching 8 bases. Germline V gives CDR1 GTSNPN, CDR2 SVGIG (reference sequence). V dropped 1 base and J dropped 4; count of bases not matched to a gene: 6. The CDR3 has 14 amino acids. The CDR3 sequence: CAWSGWQGAYEQYF. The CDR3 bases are TGTGCCTGGAGTGGATGGCAGGGGGCGTACGAGCAGTACTTC.

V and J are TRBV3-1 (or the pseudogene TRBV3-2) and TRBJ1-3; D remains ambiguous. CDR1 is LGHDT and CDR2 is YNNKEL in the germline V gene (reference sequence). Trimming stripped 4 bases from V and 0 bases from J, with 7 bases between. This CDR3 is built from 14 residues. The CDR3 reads CASSRGGSGNTIYF. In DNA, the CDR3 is TGTGCCAGCAGCCGCGGCGGCTCTGGAAACACCATATATTTT.

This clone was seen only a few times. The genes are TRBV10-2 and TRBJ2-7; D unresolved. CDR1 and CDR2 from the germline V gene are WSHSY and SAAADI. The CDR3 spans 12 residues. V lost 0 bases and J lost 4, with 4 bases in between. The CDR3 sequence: CASSESGYEQYF. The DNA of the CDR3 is TGCGCCAGCAGTGAGTCCGGGTACGAGCAGTACTTC.

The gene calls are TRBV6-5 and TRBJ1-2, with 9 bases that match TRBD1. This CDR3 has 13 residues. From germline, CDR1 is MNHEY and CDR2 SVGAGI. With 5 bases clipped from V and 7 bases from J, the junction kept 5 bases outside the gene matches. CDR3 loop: CASSMTGGGGYTF. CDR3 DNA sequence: TGTGCCAGCAGTATGACAGGGGGAGGTGGCTACACCTTC.

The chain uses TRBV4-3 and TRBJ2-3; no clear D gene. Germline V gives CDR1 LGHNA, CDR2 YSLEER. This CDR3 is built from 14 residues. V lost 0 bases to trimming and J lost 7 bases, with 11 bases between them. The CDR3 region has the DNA TGCGCCAGCAGCCAAGAACTGGGCAGATATACGCAGTATTTT. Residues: CASSQELGRYTQYF.

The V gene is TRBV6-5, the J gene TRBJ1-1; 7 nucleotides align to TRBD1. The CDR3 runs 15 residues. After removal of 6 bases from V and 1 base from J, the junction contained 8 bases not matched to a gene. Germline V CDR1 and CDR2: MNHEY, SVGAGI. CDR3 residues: CASRLTGAGNTEAFF. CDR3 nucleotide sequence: TGTGCCAGCAGATTAACAGGGGCGGGGAACACTGAAGCTTTCTTT.

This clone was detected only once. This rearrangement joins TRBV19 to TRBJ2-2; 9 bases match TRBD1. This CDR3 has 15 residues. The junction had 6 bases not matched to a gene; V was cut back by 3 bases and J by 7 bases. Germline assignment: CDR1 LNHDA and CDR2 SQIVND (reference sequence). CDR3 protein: CASSMNTGGFGELFF. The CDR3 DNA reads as TGTGCCAGTAGTATGAATACAGGGGGCTTCGGGGAGCTGTTTTTT.

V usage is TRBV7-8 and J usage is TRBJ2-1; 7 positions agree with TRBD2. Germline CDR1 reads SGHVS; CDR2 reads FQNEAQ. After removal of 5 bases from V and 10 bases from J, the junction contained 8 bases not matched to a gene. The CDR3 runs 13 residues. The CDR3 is CASSPWGGGEQFF. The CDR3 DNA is TGTGCCAGCAGCCCTTGGGGGGGAGGGGAGCAGTTCTTC.

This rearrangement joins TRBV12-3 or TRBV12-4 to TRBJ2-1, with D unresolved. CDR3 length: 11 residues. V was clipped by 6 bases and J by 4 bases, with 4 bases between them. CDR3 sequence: CASSHYNEQFF. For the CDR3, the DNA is TGTGCCAGCAGCCATTACAATGAGCAGTTCTTC.

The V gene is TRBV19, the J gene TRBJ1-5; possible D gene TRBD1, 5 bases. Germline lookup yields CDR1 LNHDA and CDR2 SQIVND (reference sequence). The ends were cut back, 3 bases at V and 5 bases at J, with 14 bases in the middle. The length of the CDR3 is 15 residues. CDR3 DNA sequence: TGTGCCAGTAGTATGCGGGGCCGCCCGGATCAGCCCCAGCATTTT. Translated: CASSMRGRPDQPQHF.

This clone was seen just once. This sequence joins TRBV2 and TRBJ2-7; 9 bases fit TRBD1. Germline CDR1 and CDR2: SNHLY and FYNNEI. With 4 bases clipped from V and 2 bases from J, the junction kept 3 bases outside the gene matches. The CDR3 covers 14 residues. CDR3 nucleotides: TGTGCCAGCAGTGCGGGGACAGGGCCCTACGAGCAGTACTTC. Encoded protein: CASSAGTGPYEQYF.

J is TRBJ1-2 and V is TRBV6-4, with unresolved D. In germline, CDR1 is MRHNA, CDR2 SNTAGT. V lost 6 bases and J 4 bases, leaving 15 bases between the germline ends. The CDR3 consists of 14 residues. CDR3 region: CASSPEGAGYGYTF. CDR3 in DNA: TGTGCCAGCAGCCCAGAGGGCGCTGGCTATGGCTACACCTTC.

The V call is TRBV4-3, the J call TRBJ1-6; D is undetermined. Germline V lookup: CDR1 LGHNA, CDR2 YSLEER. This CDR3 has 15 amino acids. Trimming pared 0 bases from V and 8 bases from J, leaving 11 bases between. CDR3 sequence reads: CASSQDLPVDSPLHF. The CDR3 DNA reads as TGCGCCAGCAGCCAAGATCTACCTGTAGATTCACCCCTCCACTTT.

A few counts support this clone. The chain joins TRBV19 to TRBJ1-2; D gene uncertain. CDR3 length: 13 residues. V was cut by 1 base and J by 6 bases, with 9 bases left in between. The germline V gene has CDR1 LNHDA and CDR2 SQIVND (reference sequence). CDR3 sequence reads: CASSIGAGDGYTF. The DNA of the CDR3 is TGTGCCAGTAGTATAGGGGCAGGTGATGGCTACACCTTC.

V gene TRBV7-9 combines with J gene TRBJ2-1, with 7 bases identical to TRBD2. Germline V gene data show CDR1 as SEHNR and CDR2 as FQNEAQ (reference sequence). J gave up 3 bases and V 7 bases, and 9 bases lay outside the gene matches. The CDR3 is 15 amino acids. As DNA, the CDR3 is TGTGCCAGCACTCGAACGACTAGCAGCTACAATGAGCAGTTCTTC. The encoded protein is CASTRTTSSYNEQFF. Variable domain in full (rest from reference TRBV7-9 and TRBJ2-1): DTGVSQNPRHKITKRGQNVTFRCDPISEHNRLYWYRQTLGQGPEFLTYFQNEAQLEKSRLLSDRFSAERPKGSFSTLEIQRTEQGDSAMYLCASTRTTSSYNEQFFGPGTRLTVL.